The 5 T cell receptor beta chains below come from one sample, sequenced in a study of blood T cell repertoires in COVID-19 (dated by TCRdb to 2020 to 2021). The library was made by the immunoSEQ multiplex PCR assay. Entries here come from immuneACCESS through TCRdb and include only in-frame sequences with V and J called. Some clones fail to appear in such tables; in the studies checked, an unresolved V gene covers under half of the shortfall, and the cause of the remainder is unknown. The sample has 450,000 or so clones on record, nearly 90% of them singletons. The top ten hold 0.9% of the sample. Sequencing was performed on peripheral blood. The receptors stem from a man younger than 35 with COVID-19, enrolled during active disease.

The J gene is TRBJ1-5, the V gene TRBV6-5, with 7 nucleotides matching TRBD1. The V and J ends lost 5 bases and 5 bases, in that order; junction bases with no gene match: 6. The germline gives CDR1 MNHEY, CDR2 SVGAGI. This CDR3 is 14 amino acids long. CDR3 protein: CASSPQGYHQPQHF. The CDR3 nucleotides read TGTGCCAGCAGTCCACAGGGGTATCATCAGCCCCAGCATTTT.

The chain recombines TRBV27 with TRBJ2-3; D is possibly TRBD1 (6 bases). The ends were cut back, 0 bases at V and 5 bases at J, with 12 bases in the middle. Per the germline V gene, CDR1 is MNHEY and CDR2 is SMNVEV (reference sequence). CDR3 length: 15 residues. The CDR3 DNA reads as TGTGCCAGCAGTTTATCGGGGGCGCAGGGAGATACGCAGTATTTT. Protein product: CASSLSGAQGDTQYF.

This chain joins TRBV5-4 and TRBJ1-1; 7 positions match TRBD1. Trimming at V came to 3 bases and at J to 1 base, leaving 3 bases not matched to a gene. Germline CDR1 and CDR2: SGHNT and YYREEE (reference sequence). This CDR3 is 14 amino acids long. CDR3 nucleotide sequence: TGTGCCAGCAGCTACGGGACAGCGAACACTGAAGCTTTCTTT. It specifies CASSYGTANTEAFF.

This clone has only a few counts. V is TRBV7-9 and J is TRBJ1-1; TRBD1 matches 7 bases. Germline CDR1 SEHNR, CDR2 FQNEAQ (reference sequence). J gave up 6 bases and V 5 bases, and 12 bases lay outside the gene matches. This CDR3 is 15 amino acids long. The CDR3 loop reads CASSPKTGRSAEAFF. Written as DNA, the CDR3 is TGTGCCAGCAGCCCCAAGACAGGGCGGTCAGCTGAAGCTTTCTTT. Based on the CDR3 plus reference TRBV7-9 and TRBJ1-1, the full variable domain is DTGVSQNPRHKITKRGQNVTFRCDPISEHNRLYWYRQTLGQGPEFLTYFQNEAQLEKSRLLSDRFSAERPKGSFSTLEIQRTEQGDSAMYLCASSPKTGRSAEAFFGQGTRLTVV.

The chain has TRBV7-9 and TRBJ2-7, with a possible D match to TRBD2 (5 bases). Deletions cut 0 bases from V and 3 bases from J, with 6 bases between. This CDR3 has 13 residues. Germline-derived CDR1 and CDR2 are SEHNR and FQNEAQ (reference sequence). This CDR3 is CASSLAEGYEQYF. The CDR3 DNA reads TGTGCCAGCAGCTTAGCAGAGGGCTACGAGCAGTACTTC. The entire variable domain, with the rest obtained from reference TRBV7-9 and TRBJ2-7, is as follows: DTGVSQNPRHKITKRGQNVTFRCDPISEHNRLYWYRQTLGQGPEFLTYFQNEAQLEKSRLLSDRFSAERPKGSFSTLEIQRTEQGDSAMYLCASSLAEGYEQYFGPGTRLTVT.